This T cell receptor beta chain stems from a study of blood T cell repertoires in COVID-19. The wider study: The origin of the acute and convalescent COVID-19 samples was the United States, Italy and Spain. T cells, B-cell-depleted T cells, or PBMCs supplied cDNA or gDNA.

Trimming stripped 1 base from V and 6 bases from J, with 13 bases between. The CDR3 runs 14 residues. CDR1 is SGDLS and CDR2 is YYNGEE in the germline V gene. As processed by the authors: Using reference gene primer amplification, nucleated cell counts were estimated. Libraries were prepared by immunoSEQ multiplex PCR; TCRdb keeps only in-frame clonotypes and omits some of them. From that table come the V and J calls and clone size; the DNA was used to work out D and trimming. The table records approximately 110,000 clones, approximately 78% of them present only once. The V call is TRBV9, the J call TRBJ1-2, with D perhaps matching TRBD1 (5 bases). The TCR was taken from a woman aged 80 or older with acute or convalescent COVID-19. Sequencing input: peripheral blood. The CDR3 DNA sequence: TGTGCCAGCAGCGTAAGTGGACAAGCAAATGGCTACACCTTC. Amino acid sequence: CASSVSGQANGYTF. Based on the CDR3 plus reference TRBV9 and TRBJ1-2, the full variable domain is DSGVTQTPKHLITATGQRVTLRCSPRSGDLSVYWYQQSLDQGLQFLIQYYNGEERAKGNILERFSAQQFPDLHSELNLSSLELGDSALYFCASSVSGQANGYTFGSGTRLTVV.